This T cell receptor beta chain appears in the sequencing data of a study of T cell responses to AZD1222 COVID-19 vaccine. About the research overall: Combined were second doses at about 4 or about 12 weeks.

Profiled with immunoSEQ multiplex PCR; TCRdb holds only in-frame clones, not every one. The sample lists about 53,000 clones; 65% to 85% were seen once. The CDR3 totals 14 residues. Germline V gene sequence: CDR1 MDHEN, CDR2 SYDVKM. Between the trimmed V and J ends, which lost 5 bases and 2 bases, there was a span of 11 bases. This receptor was identified in an adult in good health. The chain uses TRBV28 and TRBJ2-3; D unresolved. The starting material was peripheral blood, obtained on day 0 of AZD1222 vaccination. The CDR3 DNA reads as TGTGCCAGCAGTACTGCACTCCTCACAGATACGCAGTATTTT. Its translation is CASSTALLTDTQYF.